This TCR beta chain was found in a study of human T cells and chemical hapten exposure. As to time point: patch test 1, 2 weeks after DPC sensitization. This sample's treatment: therapeutic diphenylcyclopropenone sensitization with weekly scalp DPC. There are a few counts of this clonotype. V shed 1 base and J shed 3 bases, with 8 bases lying between them. CDR3 length: 14 residues. Germline V gives CDR1 SGHAT, CDR2 FQNNGV. TCRdb recomputed calls from the RACE reads with MiXCR, one row per CDR3 protein. The sample lists 50,000 or so distinct CDR3 sequences; 9.3% were seen once. This clonotype originated in a woman aged 50 to 65 with alopecia areata. Some clones in this sample may be carry-over from other donors' samples. This material consisted of whole blood, taken in connection with sensitization to the hapten diphenylcyclopropenone (DPC). The genes are TRBV11-2 and TRBJ2-3; D is unclear. The CDR3 coding sequence is TGTGCCAGCAGCTTAGGGGTACCAACAGATACGCAGTATTTT. It encodes CASSLGVPTDTQYF.